These 25 T cell receptor beta chains were sequenced from one sample in a study of T cells of healthy individuals. TCRdb passed the 5' RACE reads through MiXCR, listing each CDR3 protein once. The table lists tens of thousands of distinct CDR3 sequences, around 15% of them singletons. The source is a human donor in good health.

This clonotype was recorded at least ten times. The rearrangement links TRBV18 to TRBJ1-2; the match to TRBD1 covers 7 bases. The germline V gene encodes CDR1 KGHSH and CDR2 LQKENI. Losses at the gene ends were 2 bases for V and 5 bases for J; bases not matched to a gene: 2. This CDR3 contains 13 residues. The CDR3 protein is CASSPGTEYGYTF. In nucleotides, the CDR3 is TGTGCCAGCTCACCAGGGACAGAATATGGCTACACCTTC.

Many counts were recorded for this clonotype. The V gene is TRBV29-1, the J gene TRBJ2-3; no reliable D call. Trimming removed 7 bases from V and 1 base from J, with 15 bases in between. CDR1 and CDR2 from the germline V gene are SQVTM and ANQGSEA. This CDR3 spans 14 amino acids. CDR3 protein: CSAGRPERTDTQYF. The CDR3 nucleotides read TGCAGCGCCGGACGGCCCGAACGCACAGATACGCAGTATTTT.

This chain connects TRBV30 to TRBJ1-1; D is unresolved. This CDR3 is built from 13 residues. Per germline, CDR1 GTSNPN and CDR2 SVGIG (reference sequence). V lost 3 bases to trimming and J lost 1 base, with 9 bases between them. DNA for the CDR3: TGTGCCTGGAGCGCCGATCAGAACACTGAAGCTTTCTTT. Amino acid sequence: CAWSADQNTEAFF.

This clonotype was picked up a small number of times. This rearrangement joins TRBV3-1 to TRBJ2-5; D remains ambiguous. Looked up from germline, CDR1 is LGHDT and CDR2 is YNNKEL (reference sequence). Trimming took 1 base from V and 3 from J, leaving 12 bases between them. CDR3 size: 15 residues. This CDR3 is CASSQGAFSKETQYF. CDR3 bases: TGTGCCAGCAGCCAAGGAGCCTTCTCCAAAGAGACCCAGTACTTC.

This clonotype was picked up many times. The V gene is TRBV21-1, the J gene TRBJ2-7; whether TRBD1, the table's D call, matches the DNA was not checked. TRBV21-1 is marked as a pseudogene. This CDR3 region has 12 residues. For the CDR3, the DNA is TGTGCCAGCAACGACCGGGACCACGAGCAGTACTTC. This gives the protein CASNDRDHEQYF.

This clonotype occurred many times. V is TRBV20-1 and J is TRBJ2-1; 9 bases align to TRBD1. This CDR3 comprises 14 residues. Germline lookup yields CDR1 DFQATT and CDR2 SNEGSKA (reference sequence). V trimming: 2 bases; J trimming: 9 bases; junction bases outside the gene matches: 8. CDR3 sequence reads: CSARWDRELVEQFF. The CDR3 coding sequence is TGCAGTGCTAGATGGGACAGGGAATTGGTTGAGCAGTTCTTC.

The chain links TRBV10-3 to TRBJ2-5; no reliable D call. This CDR3 is built from 14 residues. Germline V lookup: CDR1 ENHRY, CDR2 SYGVKD. V shed 5 bases and J shed 1 base, with 11 bases lying between them. The CDR3 bases are TGTGCCATCAGTTGGACGGATGGCCAAGAGACCCAGTACTTC. It translates to CAISWTDGQETQYF.

This clonotype appeared a few times. V gene TRBV5-1 combines with J gene TRBJ1-6, with TRBD1 matching 7 bases. Germline loops: CDR1 SGHRS, CDR2 YFSETQ. This CDR3 region has 14 residues. V dropped 3 bases and J dropped 9; count of bases not matched to a gene: 6. CDR3: CASSSDRDSSPLHF. The DNA for the CDR3 is TGCGCCAGCAGCTCAGACCGGGACAGTTCACCCCTCCACTTT. The variable domain in full, with the rest retrieved from reference TRBV5-1 and TRBJ1-6, is KAGVTQTPRYLIKTRGQQVTLSCSPISGHRSVSWYQQTPGQGLQFLFEYFSETQRNKGNFPGRFSGRQFSNSRSEMNVSTLELGDSALYLCASSSDRDSSPLHFGNGTRLTVT.

This clonotype was counted many times. V is TRBV7-3 and J is TRBJ2-1, with 8 positions matching TRBD1. The ends lost 2 bases at V and 9 bases at J; junction bases unmatched: 12. Germline CDR1 is SGHTA and CDR2 is FQGTGA. The CDR3 has 16 residues. CDR3 nucleotide sequence: TGTGCCAGCAGCTTAGCCGGACAGGGCCCTTCTGGTGAGCAGTTCTTC. Translation: CASSLAGQGPSGEQFF.

The rearrangement joins TRBV20-1 to TRBJ2-1; D is possibly TRBD2 (7 bases). Germline V gene lookup returns CDR1 DFQATT and CDR2 SNEGSKA (reference sequence). This CDR3 region has 15 residues. V was pared by 6 bases and J by 4 bases, with 19 bases between. The CDR3 DNA follows: TGCAGTGCCCCAGGGGCCAGCGGGATGTACAATGAGCAGTTCTTC. This sequence encodes CSAPGASGMYNEQFF.

V and J are TRBV7-9 and TRBJ1-1; weak D call: TRBD1 (5 bases). The germline gives CDR1 SEHNR, CDR2 FQNEAQ (reference sequence). The CDR3 consists of 17 residues. Trimming removed 1 base at V and 1 base at J, with 16 bases between. The CDR3, as DNA: TGTGCCAGCAGCTTAGGGGCGGGGAGGGGCCCGAACACTGAAGCTTTCTTT. Residues: CASSLGAGRGPNTEAFF.

This clonotype was observed a handful of times. V is TRBV27 and J is TRBJ2-1; 8 nucleotides match TRBD2. The CDR3 totals 15 residues. J gave up 5 bases and V 2 bases, and 5 bases lay outside the gene matches. Per germline, CDR1 MNHEY and CDR2 SMNVEV (reference sequence). The CDR3: CASSLKRGIDNEQFF. The CDR3 DNA reads TGTGCCAGCAGTTTAAAGCGGGGGATCGACAATGAGCAGTTCTTC.

In this sample, this clonotype turned up many times. The J gene is TRBJ2-1, the V gene TRBV6-5, with D maybe TRBD1 (5 bases). The CDR3 loop spans 16 amino acids. Trimming took 0 bases from V and 6 from J, leaving 15 bases between them. The germline gives CDR1 MNHEY, CDR2 SVGAGI. CDR3 loop: CASSYSTLGRGNEQFF. For the CDR3, the DNA is TGTGCCAGCAGTTACTCGACGCTCGGTAGGGGCAATGAGCAGTTCTTC.

The V gene is TRBV19, the J gene TRBJ2-1; 7 nucleotides agree with TRBD2. J gave up 5 bases and V 2 bases, and 12 bases lay outside the gene matches. Germline values: CDR1 LNHDA, CDR2 SQIVND (reference sequence). CDR3 length equals 17 residues. CDR3 sequence: CASSISGGGELNNEQFF. In nucleotides, the CDR3 is TGTGCCAGTAGTATATCGGGTGGGGGGGAACTTAACAATGAGCAGTTCTTC.

This clonotype was seen more than once but under ten times. The rearrangement links TRBV10-3 to TRBJ2-7; the match to TRBD2 covers 13 bases. V shed 6 bases, J shed 9 bases, and the junction held 8 bases outside the gene matches. Germline CDR1 reads ENHRY; CDR2 reads SYGVKD. This CDR3 is 14 amino acids long. The CDR3: CAISLGLAGAVQYF. The CDR3 nucleotides are TGTGCCATCAGCCTCGGACTAGCGGGAGCGGTGCAGTACTTC.

The J gene is TRBJ1-1, the V gene TRBV11-2; D is unresolved. V shed 1 base and J shed 1 base, with 4 bases lying between them. Germline CDR1 is SGHAT and CDR2 is FQNNGV. The CDR3 has 13 amino acids. The CDR3 bases are TGTGCCAGCAGCTTAGTACCGAACACTGAAGCTTTCTTT. Translating it yields CASSLVPNTEAFF. Full variable domain (remainder filled in from reference TRBV11-2 and TRBJ1-1): EAGVAQSPRYKIIEKRQSVAFWCNPISGHATLYWYQQILGQGPKLLIQFQNNGVVDDSQLPKDRFSAERLKGVDSTLKIQPAKLEDSAVYLCASSLVPNTEAFFGQGTRLTVV.

This clonotype was counted many times. The CDR3 coding sequence is TGTGCCAGCAAAGAGGACCGAGGCCTTGTGTCCGTTTTCACAGATACGCAGTATTTT. Encoded protein: CASKEDRGLVSVFTDTQYF. This chain joins TRBV27 and TRBJ2-3; D remains unclear. The germline V gene has CDR1 MNHEY and CDR2 SMNVEV (reference sequence). The germline V and J ends were trimmed by 7 bases and 2 bases, with 28 bases remaining between them. This CDR3 has 19 residues.

This clonotype was observed a handful of times. The chain has TRBV20-1 and TRBJ2-1; D remains unclear. V was cut by 5 bases and J by 2 bases, with 13 bases left in between. CDR3 length: 14 residues. CDR1 is DFQATT, CDR2 SNEGSKA, per germline (reference sequence). The CDR3 reads CSAEVAPTYNEQFF. DNA of the CDR3: TGCAGTGCTGAGGTAGCACCGACCTACAATGAGCAGTTCTTC.

There are a few counts of this clonotype. The rearrangement links TRBV2 to TRBJ1-2; 7 positions agree with TRBD1. The CDR3 runs to 16 residues. V gave up 3 bases and J gave up 6 bases; unmatched junction bases: 13. CDR1 and CDR2 (germline): SNHLY, FYNNEI. CDR3 nucleotides: TGTGCCAGCAGTGATAGGACGGCGACAGGGTCTGATGGCTACACCTTC. This sequence encodes CASSDRTATGSDGYTF.

This clonotype was counted many times. The chain joins TRBV29-1 to TRBJ1-2; 8 bases align to TRBD1. The CDR3 runs 13 residues. CDR1 SQVTM and CDR2 ANQGSEA come from the germline V gene. V was clipped by 7 bases and J by 14 bases; unmatched bases: 18. The CDR3: CSAQGWGQEVGTF. In nucleotides, the CDR3 is TGCAGCGCTCAAGGCTGGGGACAGGAGGTGGGAACCTTC.

This clonotype was observed at least ten times. This chain uses TRBV28 with TRBJ1-2, with D unresolved. Trimming removed 6 bases at V and 4 bases at J, with 15 bases between. Germline V lookup: CDR1 MDHEN, CDR2 SYDVKM. CDR3 length: 14 amino acids. In DNA form, the CDR3 reads TGTGCCAGCAGCCCCACGGTCGTAACCTATGGCTACACCTTC. Translating it yields CASSPTVVTYGYTF.

Ten or more counts support this clonotype. The rearrangement uses TRBV10-2 and TRBJ2-5; D ambiguous. Germline V CDR1 and CDR2: WSHSY, SAAADI. There are 13 residues in the CDR3. Between the trimmed V and J ends, which lost 2 bases and 5 bases, there was a span of 9 bases. The CDR3: CASSEARGETQYF. The CDR3 DNA reads as TGCGCCAGCAGTGAGGCTAGAGGCGAGACCCAGTACTTC.

This chain links TRBV5-1 with TRBJ2-3, with 9 bases that match TRBD1. The junction had 9 bases not matched to a gene; V was cut back by 4 bases and J by 3 bases. The CDR3 covers 16 residues. Germline V gene sequence: CDR1 SGHRS, CDR2 YFSETQ. The CDR3 region is CASSAWTGAVTDTQYF. CDR3 in DNA: TGCGCCAGCAGCGCCTGGACAGGGGCCGTTACAGATACGCAGTATTTT.

This clonotype was detected only a few times. This chain joins TRBV20-1 and TRBJ2-7; D remains unclear. The CDR3 is made up of 11 amino acids. The germline V and J ends were trimmed by 0 bases and 4 bases, with 4 bases remaining between them. Germline loops: CDR1 DFQATT, CDR2 SNEGSKA (reference sequence). The CDR3 DNA is TGCAGTGCTAGAGATTTTTACGAGCAGTACTTC. Protein sequence: CSARDFYEQYF.

This clonotype was counted at least ten times. The chain couples TRBV29-1 to TRBJ1-6; a weak D match, TRBD1 (5 bases). CDR1 is SQVTM, CDR2 ANQGSEA, per germline. The CDR3 sequence is 14 residues long. V lost 6 bases and J 0 bases, leaving 9 bases between the germline ends. This chain's CDR3 is CSVRQSSYNSPLHF. The DNA of the CDR3 is TGCAGCGTCCGACAGAGCTCCTATAATTCACCCCTCCACTTT.